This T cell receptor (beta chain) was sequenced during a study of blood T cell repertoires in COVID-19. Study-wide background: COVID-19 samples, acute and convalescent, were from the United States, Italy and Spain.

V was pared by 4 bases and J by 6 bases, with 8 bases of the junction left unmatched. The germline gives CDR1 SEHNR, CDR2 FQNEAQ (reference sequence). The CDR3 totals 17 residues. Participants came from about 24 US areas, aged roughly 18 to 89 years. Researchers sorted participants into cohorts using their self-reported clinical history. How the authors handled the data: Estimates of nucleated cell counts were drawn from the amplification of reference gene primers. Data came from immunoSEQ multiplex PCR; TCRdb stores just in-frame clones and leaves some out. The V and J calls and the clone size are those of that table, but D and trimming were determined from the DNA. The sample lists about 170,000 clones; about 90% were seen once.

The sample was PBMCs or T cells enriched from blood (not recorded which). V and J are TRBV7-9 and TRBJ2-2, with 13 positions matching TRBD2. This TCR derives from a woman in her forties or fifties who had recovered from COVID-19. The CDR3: CASSSLLAGGRSGELFF. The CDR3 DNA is TGTGCCAGCAGCTCGCTACTAGCGGGAGGGCGTTCCGGGGAGCTGTTTTTT.